This is a list of T cell receptor beta chains from one sample in a study of CD8+ T cells in alopecia areata. The table came from immunoSEQ multiplex PCR; TCRdb's copy has only in-frame clones and leaves some out. The sample shows 150,000 to 200,000 clones, 55% to 65% of them seen only once. Specimen: CD4+ T cells sorted from blood. The source is a human donor in good health. CDR3s include the opening cysteine and the closing phenylalanine or tryptophan. Each record gives: J gene, clone size, V gene, D gene, CDR3 protein, CDR3 DNA. The D gene is left open where the match is weak. Clone size appears in some rows only: once, few, many, or a class for an expanded clone.

>TRBJ2-7|.|TRBV13|.
CASSHNYEQYF
TGTGCCAGCAGCCATAACTACGAGCAGTACTTC
>TRBJ2-5|.|TRBV28|TRBD1
CASRDRGRETQYF
TGTGCCAGCAGGGACAGGGGGCGAGAGACCCAGTACTTC
>TRBJ1-1|few|TRBV15|.
CATSKATEAFF
TGTGCCACCAGCAAAGCCACTGAAGCTTTCTTT
>TRBJ1-5|.|TRBV18|.
CASSLRRRSNQPQHF
TGTGCCAGCTCACTGCGACGGAGGAGCAATCAGCCCCAGCATTTT
>TRBJ1-1|.|TRBV7-9|.
CASVNTEAFF
TGTGCCAGTGTGAACACTGAAGCTTTCTTT
>TRBJ1-2|.|TRBV29-1|.
CSVDLRGGYTF
TGCAGCGTTGACCTCAGAGGAGGCTACACCTTC
>TRBJ1-2|.|TRBV20-1|.
CSVSDGYTF
TGCAGTGTGAGCGATGGCTACACCTTC
>TRBJ2-2|.|TRBV29-1|TRBD1
CSVGQSNTGELFF
TGCAGCGTGGGACAGTCGAACACCGGGGAGCTGTTTTTT
>TRBJ1-2|.|TRBV30|TRBD1
CAWRTGQGGFGYTF
TGTGCCTGGAGGACCGGACAGGGAGGATTCGGCTACACCTTC
>TRBJ1-5|few|TRBV10-3|TRBD1
CAIRGTGNQPQHF
TGTGCCATCAGAGGGACAGGCAATCAGCCCCAGCATTTT
>TRBJ1-2|.|TRBV19|.
CASSPPTGPFGYTF
TGTGCCAGTAGTCCCCCTACAGGGCCTTTCGGCTACACCTTC
>TRBJ2-3|.|TRBV5-1|TRBD1
CASSFWTGSVPDTQYF
TGCGCCAGCAGCTTCTGGACAGGGAGCGTCCCAGATACGCAGTATTTT
>TRBJ2-1|.|TRBV1|.
CTSSEAQGILNYNEQFF
TGCACCAGCAGCGAGGCACAGGGGATCTTAAATTACAATGAGCAGTTCTTC
>TRBJ2-3|.|TRBV30|.
CAWSVGRTDTQYF
TGTGCCTGGAGTGTAGGCCGCACAGATACGCAGTATTTT
>TRBJ2-5|.|TRBV6-1|.
CASSGGETQYF
TGTGCCAGCAGTGGGGGGGAGACCCAGTACTTC
>TRBJ2-7|few|TRBV10-3|TRBD2
CATRTSGKFYEQYF
TGTGCCACCCGGACTAGCGGGAAGTTCTACGAGCAGTACTTC
>TRBJ2-7|.|TRBV28|TRBD2
CASSLAGGQHEQYF
TGTGCCAGCAGTTTAGCGGGAGGGCAACACGAGCAGTACTTC
>TRBJ2-1|.|TRBV11-3|.
CASSPVNNNEQFF
TGTGCCAGCAGCCCCGTCAACAACAATGAGCAGTTCTTC
>TRBJ2-7|.|TRBV7-9|TRBD2
CASGSGNYEQYF
TGTGCCAGCGGTAGCGGGAACTACGAGCAGTACTTC
>TRBJ2-1|.|TRBV5-4|.
CASSTLGGLATYNEQFF
TGTGCCAGCAGCACCCTCGGGGGGCTGGCCACCTACAATGAGCAGTTCTTC
>TRBJ2-2|.|TRBV29-1|TRBD2
CSVRTSGNTGELFF
TGCAGCGTCAGGACTAGCGGGAACACCGGGGAGCTGTTTTTT
>TRBJ2-5|few|TRBV10-2|.
CASRPLQGGETQYF
TGCGCCAGCAGGCCCTTACAGGGGGGGGAGACCCAGTACTTC
>TRBJ2-3|.|TRBV5-1|TRBD1
CASSLGGTGERDTQYF
TGCGCCAGCAGCTTGGGGGGGACAGGGGAAAGAGATACGCAGTATTTT
>TRBJ2-1|.|TRBV20-1|.
CSARGYNEQFF
TGCAGTGCAAGGGGATACAATGAGCAGTTCTTC
>TRBJ2-5|.|TRBV29-1|TRBD1
CSGRYRGETQYF
TGCAGCGGAAGATACAGGGGAGAGACCCAGTACTTC
>TRBJ2-7|few|TRBV7-9|.
CASSPQGNPYEQYF
TGTGCCAGCAGTCCACAGGGAAATCCATACGAGCAGTACTTC
>TRBJ2-5|once|TRBV18|.
CASSHIGTGETQYF
TGTGCCAGCTCACATATCGGCACGGGGGAGACCCAGTACTTC
>TRBJ1-5|.|TRBV30|.
CAWSVGGNQPQHF
TGTGCCTGGAGTGTAGGCGGGAATCAGCCCCAGCATTTT
>TRBJ2-5|few|TRBV29-1|.
CSAEQGSSETQYF
TGCAGCGCCGAACAGGGATCTTCAGAGACCCAGTACTTC
>TRBJ2-1|few|TRBV29-1|.
CSVGSSTYNEQFF
TGCAGCGTTGGGTCTAGCACCTACAATGAGCAGTTCTTC
>TRBJ2-5|.|TRBV5-4|.
CASSLALADQETQYF
TGTGCCAGCAGCTTGGCCTTAGCAGACCAAGAGACCCAGTACTTC
>TRBJ2-5|.|TRBV30|.
CAWQKGLTQYF
TGTGCCTGGCAAAAGGGCCTGACCCAGTACTTC
>TRBJ2-1|.|TRBV2|.
CASSEEAGPYNEQFF
TGTGCCAGCAGTGAAGAAGCCGGACCCTACAATGAGCAGTTCTTC
>TRBJ2-1|few|TRBV7-9|TRBD1
CASSLAAVGTGKNNEQFF
TGTGCCAGCAGCTTAGCGGCTGTCGGGACAGGGAAAAACAATGAGCAGTTCTTC
>TRBJ2-7|.|TRBV5-1|TRBD1
CASSKGQGTGTYEQYF
TGCGCCAGCAGCAAAGGACAGGGCACGGGGACCTACGAGCAGTACTTC
>TRBJ2-2|.|TRBV29-1|.
CSVRATGNTGELFF
TGCAGCGTGAGGGCCACAGGGAACACCGGGGAGCTGTTTTTT
>TRBJ2-1|few|TRBV29-1|.
CSVRDFSYNEQFF
TGCAGCGTTCGGGACTTCTCCTACAATGAGCAGTTCTTC
>TRBJ2-2|many|TRBV5-4|.
CASSLPFGTLFF
TGTGCCAGCAGCTTGCCTTTCGGGACTCTCTTTTTT
>TRBJ1-5|many|TRBV19|.
CASSTTTGPMKPQHF
TGTGCCAGTAGTACCACGACAGGCCCCATGAAGCCCCAGCATTTT
>TRBJ1-5|.|TRBV11-2|.
CASSFTWDRPQHF
TGTGCCAGCAGCTTTACGTGGGATAGGCCCCAGCATTTT
>TRBJ2-2|.|TRBV4-2|TRBD2
CASSPQRWEGNTGELFF
TGTGCCAGCAGCCCCCAGCGCTGGGAGGGGAACACCGGGGAGCTGTTTTTT
>TRBJ1-2|.|TRBV28|.
CASSSIQGTGVYGYTF
TGTGCCAGCAGTTCAATCCAGGGAACTGGGGTCTATGGCTACACCTTC
>TRBJ2-1|.|TRBV2|.
CASRLYNEQFF
TGTGCCAGCAGGTTGTACAATGAGCAGTTCTTC
>TRBJ1-1|.|TRBV18|.
CASSPPMATEAFF
TGTGCCAGCTCACCACCGATGGCTACTGAAGCTTTCTTT
>TRBJ1-1|.|TRBV25-1|.
CASTTGRGTEAFF
TGTGCCAGCACAACAGGGAGGGGTACTGAAGCTTTCTTT